This TCR beta chain comes out of a study of T cell responses to AZD1222 COVID-19 vaccine. The CDR3 length is 18 residues. Germline V lookup: CDR1 LGHNA, CDR2 YSLEER. With V trimmed by 3 bases and J by 4 bases, 16 bases remained unmatched. In this sample, this clone turned up a few times. Only in-frame clones appear in the TCRdb table, and some are missing; sequencing was by immunoSEQ multiplex PCR. The table records more than 75,000 clones, around 93% of them present only once. This clonotype was obtained from an adult in good health. The specimen was peripheral blood, collected on day 0 of AZD1222 vaccination. The chain carries TRBV4-3 and TRBJ1-1, with 8 bases identical to TRBD1. Here the CDR3 DNA reads TGCGCCAGCAGCCATCCCGGGACAGGCTTCGCCGCGGTCACTGAAGCTTTCTTT. Protein sequence: CASSHPGTGFAAVTEAFF.